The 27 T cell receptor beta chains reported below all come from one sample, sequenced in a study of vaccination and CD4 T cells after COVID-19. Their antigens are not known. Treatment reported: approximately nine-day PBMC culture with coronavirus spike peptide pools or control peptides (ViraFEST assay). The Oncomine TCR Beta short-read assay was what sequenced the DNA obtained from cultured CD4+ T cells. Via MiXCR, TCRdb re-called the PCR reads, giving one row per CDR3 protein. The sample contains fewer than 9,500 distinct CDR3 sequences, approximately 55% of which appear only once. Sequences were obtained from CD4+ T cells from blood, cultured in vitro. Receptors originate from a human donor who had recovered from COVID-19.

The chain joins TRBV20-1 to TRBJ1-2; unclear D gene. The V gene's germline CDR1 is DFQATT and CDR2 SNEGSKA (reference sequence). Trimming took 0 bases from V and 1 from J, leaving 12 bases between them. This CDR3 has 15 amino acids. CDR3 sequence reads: CSARDGNKVNYGYTF. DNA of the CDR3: TGCAGTGCTAGAGATGGGAATAAAGTTAACTATGGCTACACCTTC.

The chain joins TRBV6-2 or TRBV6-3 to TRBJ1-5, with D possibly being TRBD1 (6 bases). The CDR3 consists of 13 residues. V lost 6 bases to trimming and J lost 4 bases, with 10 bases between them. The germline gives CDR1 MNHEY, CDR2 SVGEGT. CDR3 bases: TGTGCCAGCAGCTCTACAGGGAATCAGCCCCAGCATTTT. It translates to CASSSTGNQPQHF.

The CDR3 loop is CASSRGTHYNEQFF. CDR3 nucleotides: TGTGCCAGCAGCCGCGGGACCCACTACAATGAGCAGTTCTTC. The V gene is TRBV11-3, the J gene TRBJ2-1, with D possibly matching TRBD2 (6 bases). This CDR3 contains 14 residues. The V gene lost 5 bases and the J gene lost 3 bases, with 11 bases spanning the gap. Per germline, CDR1 SGHNT and CDR2 YENEEA.

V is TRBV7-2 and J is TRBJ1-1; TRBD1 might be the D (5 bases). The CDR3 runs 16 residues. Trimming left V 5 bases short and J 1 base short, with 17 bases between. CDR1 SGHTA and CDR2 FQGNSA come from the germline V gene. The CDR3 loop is CASSRDRPRTNTEAFF. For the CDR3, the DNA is TGTGCCAGCAGCCGGGACCGGCCGAGGACGAACACTGAAGCTTTCTTT.

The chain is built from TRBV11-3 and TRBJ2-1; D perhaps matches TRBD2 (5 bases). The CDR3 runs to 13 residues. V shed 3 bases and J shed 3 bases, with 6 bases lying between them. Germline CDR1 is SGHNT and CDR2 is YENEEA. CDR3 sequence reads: CASSFGGYNEQFF. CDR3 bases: TGTGCCAGCAGCTTCGGAGGCTACAATGAGCAGTTCTTC.

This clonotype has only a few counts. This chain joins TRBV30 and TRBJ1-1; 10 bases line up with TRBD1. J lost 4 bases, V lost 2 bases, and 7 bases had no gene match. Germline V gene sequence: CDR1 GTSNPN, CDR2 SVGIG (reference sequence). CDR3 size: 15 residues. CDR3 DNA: TGTGCCTGGAGTAATGACCGGACAGGGGGCACTGAAGCTTTCTTT. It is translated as CAWSNDRTGGTEAFF.

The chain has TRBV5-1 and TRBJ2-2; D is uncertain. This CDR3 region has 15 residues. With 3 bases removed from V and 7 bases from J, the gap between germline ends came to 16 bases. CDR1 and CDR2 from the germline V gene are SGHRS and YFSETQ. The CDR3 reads CASSWTDSWDGELFF. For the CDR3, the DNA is TGCGCCAGCAGCTGGACCGACTCTTGGGACGGGGAGCTGTTTTTT.

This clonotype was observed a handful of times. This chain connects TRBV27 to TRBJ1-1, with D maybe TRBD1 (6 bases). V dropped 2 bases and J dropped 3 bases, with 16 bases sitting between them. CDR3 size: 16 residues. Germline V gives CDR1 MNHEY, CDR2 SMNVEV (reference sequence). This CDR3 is CASSLEGGGRDTEAFF. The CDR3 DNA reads TGTGCCAGCAGTTTAGAAGGGGGGGGCCGGGACACTGAAGCTTTCTTT.

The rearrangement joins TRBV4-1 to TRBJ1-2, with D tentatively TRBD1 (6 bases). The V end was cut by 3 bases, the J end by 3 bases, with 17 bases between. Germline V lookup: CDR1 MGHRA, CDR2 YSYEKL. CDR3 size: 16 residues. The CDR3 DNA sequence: TGCGCCAGCAGCCAGGGTCATCAGGGGCCCTACTATGGCTACACCTTC. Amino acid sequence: CASSQGHQGPYYGYTF.

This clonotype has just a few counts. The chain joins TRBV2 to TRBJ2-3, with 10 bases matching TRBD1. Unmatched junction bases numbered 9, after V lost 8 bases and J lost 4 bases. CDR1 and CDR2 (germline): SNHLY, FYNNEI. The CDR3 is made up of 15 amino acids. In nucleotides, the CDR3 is TGTGCCAGCGGCCCAGACAGGGGGCCAGCAGATACGCAGTATTTT. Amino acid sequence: CASGPDRGPADTQYF.

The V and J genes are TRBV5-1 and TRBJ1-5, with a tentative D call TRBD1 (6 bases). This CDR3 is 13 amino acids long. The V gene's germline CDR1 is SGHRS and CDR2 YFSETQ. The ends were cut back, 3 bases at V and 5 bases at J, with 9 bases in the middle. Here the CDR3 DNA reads TGCGCCAGCAGCTGGGCAGGGGATCAGCCCCAGCATTTT. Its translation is CASSWAGDQPQHF.

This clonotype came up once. The CDR3 loop reads CSAPAVSTDTQYF. In DNA form, the CDR3 reads TGCAGTGCCCCGGCTGTGAGCACAGATACGCAGTATTTT. This rearrangement joins TRBV20-1 to TRBJ2-3; D remains ambiguous. The V gene lost 6 bases and the J gene lost 0 bases, with 10 bases spanning the gap. The CDR3 length is 13 residues. Germline CDR1 reads DFQATT; CDR2 reads SNEGSKA (reference sequence).

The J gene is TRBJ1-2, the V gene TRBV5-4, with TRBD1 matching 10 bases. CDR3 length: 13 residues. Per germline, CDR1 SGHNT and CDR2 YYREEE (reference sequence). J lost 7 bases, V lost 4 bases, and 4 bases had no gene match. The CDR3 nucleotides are TGTGCCAGCAGCCAGGGACAGGGGAGTGGCTACACCTTC. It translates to CASSQGQGSGYTF.

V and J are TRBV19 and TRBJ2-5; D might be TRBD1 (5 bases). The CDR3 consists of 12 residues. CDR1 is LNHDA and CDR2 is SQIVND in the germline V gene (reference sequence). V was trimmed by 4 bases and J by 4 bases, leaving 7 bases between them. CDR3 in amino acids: CASSTGPETQYF. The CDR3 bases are TGTGCCAGTAGTACAGGGCCAGAGACCCAGTACTTC.

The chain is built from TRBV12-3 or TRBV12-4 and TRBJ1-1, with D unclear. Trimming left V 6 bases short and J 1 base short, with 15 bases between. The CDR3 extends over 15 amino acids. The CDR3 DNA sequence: TGTGCCAGCAGCCACCGGAAGCTTTGGAACACTGAAGCTTTCTTT. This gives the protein CASSHRKLWNTEAFF.

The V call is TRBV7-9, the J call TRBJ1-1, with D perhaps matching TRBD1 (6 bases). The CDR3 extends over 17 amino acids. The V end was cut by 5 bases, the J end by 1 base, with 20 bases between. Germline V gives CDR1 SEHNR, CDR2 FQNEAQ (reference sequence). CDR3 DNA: TGTGCCAGCAGCCAAATCCGGGACACCAAGGGGAACACTGAAGCTTTCTTT. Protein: CASSQIRDTKGNTEAFF.

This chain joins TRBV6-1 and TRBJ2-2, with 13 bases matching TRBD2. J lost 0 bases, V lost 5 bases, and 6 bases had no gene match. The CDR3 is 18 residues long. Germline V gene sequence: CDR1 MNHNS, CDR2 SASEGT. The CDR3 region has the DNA TGTGCCAGCAGTCTCAGACTAGCGGGGGGAACGAACACCGGGGAGCTGTTTTTT. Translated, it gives CASSLRLAGGTNTGELFF.

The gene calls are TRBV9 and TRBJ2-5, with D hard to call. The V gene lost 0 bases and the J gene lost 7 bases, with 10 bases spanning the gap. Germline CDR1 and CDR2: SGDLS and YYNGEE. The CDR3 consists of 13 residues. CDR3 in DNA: TGTGCCAGCAGCGTAGATTCAGACCTGACCCAGTACTTC. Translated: CASSVDSDLTQYF. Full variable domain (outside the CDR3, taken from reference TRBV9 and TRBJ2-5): DSGVTQTPKHLITATGQRVTLRCSPRSGDLSVYWYQQSLDQGLQFLIQYYNGEERAKGNILERFSAQQFPDLHSELNLSSLELGDSALYFCASSVDSDLTQYFGPGTRLLVL.

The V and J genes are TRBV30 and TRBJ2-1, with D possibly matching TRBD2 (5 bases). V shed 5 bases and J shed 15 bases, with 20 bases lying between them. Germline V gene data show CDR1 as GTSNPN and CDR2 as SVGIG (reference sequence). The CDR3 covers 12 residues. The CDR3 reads CAWVVTRRVAFF. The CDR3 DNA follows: TGTGCCTGGGTTGTCACGCGGCGGGTGGCGTTCTTC.

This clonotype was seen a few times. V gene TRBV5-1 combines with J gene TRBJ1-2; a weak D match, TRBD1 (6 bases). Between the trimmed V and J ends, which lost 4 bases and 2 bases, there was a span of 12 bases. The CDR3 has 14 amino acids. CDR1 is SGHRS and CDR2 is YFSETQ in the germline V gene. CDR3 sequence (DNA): TGCGCCAGCAGCCAAACAGGGTTAAACTATGGCTACACCTTC. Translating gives CASSQTGLNYGYTF.

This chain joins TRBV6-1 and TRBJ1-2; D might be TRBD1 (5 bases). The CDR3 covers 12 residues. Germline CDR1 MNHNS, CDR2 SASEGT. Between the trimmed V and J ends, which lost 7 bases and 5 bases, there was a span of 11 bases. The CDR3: CASTPGQYGYTF. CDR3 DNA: TGTGCCAGCACCCCGGGGCAGTATGGCTACACCTTC.

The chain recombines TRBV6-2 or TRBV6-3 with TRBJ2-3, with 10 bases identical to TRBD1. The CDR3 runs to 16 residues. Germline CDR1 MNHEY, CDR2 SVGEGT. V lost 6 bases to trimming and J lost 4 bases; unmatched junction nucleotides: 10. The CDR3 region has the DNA TGTGCCAGCAGCCCATGGAGGGGACAGGGGTCAGATACGCAGTATTTT. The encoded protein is CASSPWRGQGSDTQYF.

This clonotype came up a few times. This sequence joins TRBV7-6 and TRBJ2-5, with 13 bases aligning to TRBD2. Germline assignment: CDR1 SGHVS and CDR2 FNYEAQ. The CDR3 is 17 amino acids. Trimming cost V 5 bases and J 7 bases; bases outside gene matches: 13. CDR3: CASSRLTSGGAGVTQYF. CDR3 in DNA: TGTGCCAGCAGCCGACTAACTAGCGGGGGGGCTGGGGTGACCCAGTACTTC.

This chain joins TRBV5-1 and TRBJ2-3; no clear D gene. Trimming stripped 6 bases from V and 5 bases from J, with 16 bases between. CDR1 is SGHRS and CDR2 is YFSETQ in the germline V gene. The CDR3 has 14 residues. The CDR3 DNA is TGCGCCAGCACCTCACGTGCCTCTATAGATACGCAGTATTTT. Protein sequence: CASTSRASIDTQYF.

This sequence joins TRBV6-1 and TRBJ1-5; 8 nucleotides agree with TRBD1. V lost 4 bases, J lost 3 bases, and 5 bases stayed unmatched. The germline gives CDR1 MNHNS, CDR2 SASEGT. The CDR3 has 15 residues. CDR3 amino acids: CASSGQGFSNQPQHF. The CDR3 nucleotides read TGTGCCAGCAGTGGACAGGGGTTTTCCAATCAGCCCCAGCATTTT.

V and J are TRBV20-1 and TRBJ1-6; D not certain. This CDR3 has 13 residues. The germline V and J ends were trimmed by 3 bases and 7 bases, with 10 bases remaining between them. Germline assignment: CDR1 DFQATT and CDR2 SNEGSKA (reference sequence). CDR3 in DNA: TGCAGTGCTAGGGGAGGGAACAATTCACCCCTCCACTTT. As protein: CSARGGNNSPLHF.

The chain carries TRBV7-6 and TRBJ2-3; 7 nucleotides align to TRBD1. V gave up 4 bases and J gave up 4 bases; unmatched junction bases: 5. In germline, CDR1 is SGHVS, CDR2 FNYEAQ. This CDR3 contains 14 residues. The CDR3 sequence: CASSSRQGADTQYF. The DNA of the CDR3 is TGTGCCAGCAGCTCCAGACAGGGCGCAGATACGCAGTATTTT.